These T cell receptor beta chains were read from a single sample in a study of cytomegalovirus exposure and HLA in healthy donors. The method was immunoSEQ multiplex PCR; TCRdb's version includes in-frame clones alone and lacks a portion of them. The repertoire consists of tens of thousands of clones, with 70% to 85% occurring once and the leading ten covering around 7.6%. Sequencing input: PBMCs. The receptors derive from a man aged 55 to 70 in good health and CMV-seropositive. CDR3s include the opening cysteine and the closing phenylalanine or tryptophan. A D gene is named only where the DNA matches it firmly. Clone size is stated in some rows and not others, as once, few, many or a class when expanded.

TRBD1,TRBV12-5,.,TRBJ1-5,CASGLGTDLFDSNQPQHF,TGTGCTAGTGGCCTCGGGACAGACTTATTTGATAGCAATCAGCCCCAGCATTTT
TRBD1,TRBV5-4,.,TRBJ1-2,CASRLDRGKRGYTF,TGTGCCAGCAGGTTGGACAGGGGGAAGAGGGGCTACACCTTC
TRBD2,TRBV4-2,.,TRBJ2-6,CASSQVSSGRRGANVLTF,TGTGCCAGCAGCCAAGTCAGTAGCGGGAGAAGAGGGGCCAACGTCCTGACTTTC
TRBD1,TRBV11-3,.,TRBJ1-6,CASSFLFGTGGASSPLHF,TGTGCCAGCAGCTTCCTCTTTGGGACAGGGGGCGCTTCCTCACCCCTCCACTTT
.,TRBV19,.,TRBJ2-4,CASSIVGQKDKNIQYF,TGTGCCAGTAGTATAGTTGGACAGAAGGACAAAAACATTCAGTACTTC
.,TRBV5-1,.,TRBJ1-1,CASSPHLSGNTEAFF,TGCGCCAGCAGCCCCCACCTATCAGGGAACACTGAAGCTTTCTTT
.,TRBV7-2,.,TRBJ2-3,CASSLVVQDTQYF,TGTGCCAGCAGCTTAGTTGTCCAAGATACGCAGTATTTT
TRBD2,TRBV7-9,few,TRBJ2-7,CASSFRLAGEQYF,TGTGCCAGCAGCTTTCGACTAGCGGGCGAGCAGTACTTC
.,TRBV14,.,TRBJ1-1,CASSQAGMNTEAFF,TGTGCCAGCAGCCAAGCCGGGATGAACACTGAAGCTTTCTTT
TRBD2,TRBV6-5,.,TRBJ2-3,CASSDGGATDTQYF,TGTGCCAGCAGTGACGGGGGGGCCACAGATACGCAGTATTTT
.,TRBV6-5,few,TRBJ2-6,CASSYSRISGANVLTF,TGTGCCAGCAGTTACTCGAGGATCTCTGGGGCCAACGTCCTGACTTTC
.,TRBV5-1,.,TRBJ1-1,CASSLGGNTEAFF,TGCGCCAGCAGCTTGGGAGGAAACACTGAAGCTTTCTTT
TRBD1,TRBV10-2,.,TRBJ1-5,CASSDLTGSQPQHF,TGCGCCAGCAGTGACTTGACAGGGAGTCAGCCCCAGCATTTT
.,TRBV29-1,.,TRBJ2-3,CSVEGAWGGAADTQYF,TGCAGCGTTGAAGGGGCTTGGGGTGGGGCCGCAGATACGCAGTATTTT
TRBD2,TRBV6-1,.,TRBJ2-2,CASSEGKLAGVTGELFF,TGTGCCAGCAGTGAAGGGAAACTAGCGGGGGTCACCGGGGAGCTGTTTTTT
.,TRBV5-4,.,TRBJ2-7,CASSQQGTSYEQYF,TGTGCCAGCAGTCAACAGGGAACCTCCTACGAGCAGTACTTC